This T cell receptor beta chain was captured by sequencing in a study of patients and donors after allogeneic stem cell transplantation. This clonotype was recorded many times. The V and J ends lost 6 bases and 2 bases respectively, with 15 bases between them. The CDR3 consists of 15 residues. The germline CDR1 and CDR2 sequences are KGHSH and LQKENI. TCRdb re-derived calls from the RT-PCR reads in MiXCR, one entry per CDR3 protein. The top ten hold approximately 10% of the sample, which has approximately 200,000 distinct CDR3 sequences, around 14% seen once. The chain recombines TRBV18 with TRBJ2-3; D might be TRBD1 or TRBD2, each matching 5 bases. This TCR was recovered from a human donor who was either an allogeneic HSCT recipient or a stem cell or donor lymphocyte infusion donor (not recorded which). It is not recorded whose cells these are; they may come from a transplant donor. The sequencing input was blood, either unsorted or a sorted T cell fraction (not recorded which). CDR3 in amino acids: CASSPRGGVTDTQYF. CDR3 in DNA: TGTGCCAGCTCCCCCCGGGGCGGAGTCACAGATACGCAGTATTTT.